These 15 T cell receptor beta chains were all obtained from the same sample, sequenced in a study of cytomegalovirus exposure and HLA in healthy donors. Both 60 Vbeta primers and 13 Jbeta primers went into the PCR. Profiled with immunoSEQ multiplex PCR; TCRdb holds only in-frame clones, not every one. The table lists some 120,000 clones, just under 75% of them singletons, with over 5% in the top ten. The sequencing input was PBMCs. The receptors come from a man aged 40-55 years in good health and CMV-seropositive.

CDR3 DNA: TGTGCCAGCAGCCGGGACAGGGGCAATCAGCCCCAGCATTTT. Its protein product is CASSRDRGNQPQHF. The genes are TRBV6-4 and TRBJ1-5; 9 nucleotides line up with TRBD1. V dropped 6 bases and J dropped 2; count of bases not matched to a gene: 2. The germline V gene has CDR1 MRHNA and CDR2 SNTAGT. The CDR3 is made up of 14 amino acids.

The gene calls are TRBV28 and TRBJ2-7; the match to TRBD1 covers 8 bases. This CDR3 is 14 amino acids long. J gave up 2 bases and V 6 bases, and 6 bases lay outside the gene matches. Germline V gene sequence: CDR1 MDHEN, CDR2 SYDVKM. The CDR3 protein is CASRLQGGTYEQYF. CDR3 coding DNA: TGTGCCAGCAGGCTACAGGGGGGAACCTACGAGCAGTACTTC.

This clone was seen just once. The chain combines TRBV30 with TRBJ1-2; the D gene is possibly TRBD1 (6 bases). The CDR3 has 15 residues. Between the trimmed V and J ends, which lost 3 bases and 5 bases, there was a span of 19 bases. Per germline, CDR1 GTSNPN and CDR2 SVGIG (reference sequence). CDR3 in amino acids: CAWSLGGGTPYGYTF. CDR3 DNA sequence: TGTGCCTGGAGCCTCGGGGGGGGCACGCCTTATGGCTACACCTTC.

This clone was observed a handful of times. V and J are TRBV7-9 and TRBJ1-2, with 7 bases lining up with TRBD1. This CDR3 has 14 amino acids. Germline assignment: CDR1 SEHNR and CDR2 FQNEAQ (reference sequence). V lost 4 bases, J lost 14 bases, and 16 bases stayed unmatched. The CDR3 nucleotides read TGTGCCAGCAGCTCCCGGGTATTGGAGGGGGGACAGACCTTC. It translates to CASSSRVLEGGQTF. The full variable domain, its missing parts supplied by reference TRBV7-9 and TRBJ1-2, is DTGVSQNPRHKITKRGQNVTFRCDPISEHNRLYWYRQTLGQGPEFLTYFQNEAQLEKSRLLSDRFSAERPKGSFSTLEIQRTEQGDSAMYLCASSSRVLEGGQTFGSGTRLTVV.

The rearrangement uses TRBV27 and TRBJ1-1, with no clear D. Germline V gene sequence: CDR1 MNHEY, CDR2 SMNVEV (reference sequence). V gave up 2 bases and J gave up 1 base, with 8 bases separating them. The CDR3 covers 14 residues. The CDR3 DNA sequence: TGTGCCAGCAGTTTAGTTTTCGGGAACACTGAAGCTTTCTTT. It yields the protein CASSLVFGNTEAFF.

This rearrangement joins TRBV7-6 to TRBJ2-3; D is perhaps TRBD2 (5 bases). This CDR3 spans 14 amino acids. Trimming took off 5 bases at V and 6 bases at J, with 15 bases between the two ends. Germline CDR1 reads SGHVS; CDR2 reads FNYEAQ. The CDR3 bases are TGTGCCAGCAGCCTCACGGACTTAGTGGATACGCAGTATTTT. It translates to CASSLTDLVDTQYF. Full variable domain (outside the CDR3, taken from reference TRBV7-6 and TRBJ2-3): GAGVSQSPRYKVTKRGQDVALRCDPISGHVSLYWYRQALGQGPEFLTYFNYEAQQDKSGLPNDRFSAERPEGSISTLTIQRTEQRDSAMYRCASSLTDLVDTQYFGPGTRLTVL.

This clone was counted a few times. The chain links TRBV28 to TRBJ1-3; no reliable D call. In germline, CDR1 is MDHEN, CDR2 SYDVKM. The CDR3 contains 12 residues. In DNA form, the CDR3 reads TGTGGTTCCCTAGGCGCTGGAAACACCATATATTTT. It is translated as CGSLGAGNTIYF.

This clone turned up a few times. V usage is TRBV30 and J usage is TRBJ1-2; D is possibly TRBD1 (5 bases). Trimming stripped 4 bases from V and 7 bases from J, with 13 bases between. The CDR3 is made up of 12 amino acids. Germline CDR1 reads GTSNPN; CDR2 reads SVGIG (reference sequence). In nucleotides, the CDR3 is TGTGCCTGGAAGTCAGGGATCGGTGGCTACACCTTC. This encodes CAWKSGIGGYTF. Full variable domain (remainder filled in from reference TRBV30 and TRBJ1-2): SQTIHQWPATLVQPVGSPLSLECTVEGTSNPNLYWYRQAAGRGLQLLFYSVGIGQISSEVPQNLSASRPQDRQFILSSKKLLLSDSGFYLCAWKSGIGGYTFGSGTRLTVV.

The chain links TRBV6-1 to TRBJ1-2; 7 bases are shared with TRBD1. From germline, CDR1 is MNHNS and CDR2 SASEGT. Unmatched junction bases numbered 9, after V lost 6 bases and J lost 5 bases. The CDR3 length is 14 residues. The CDR3 DNA reads as TGTGCCAGCAGCCTTAGGGCAGGGGGTTATGGCTACACCTTC. Amino acid sequence: CASSLRAGGYGYTF.

This clone was recorded once. The chain joins TRBV18 to TRBJ2-7; 10 nucleotides line up with TRBD1. From germline, CDR1 is KGHSH and CDR2 LQKENI. Trimming removed 6 bases from V and 1 base from J; junction bases left unmatched: 3. CDR3 length: 14 residues. The CDR3 loop reads CASSPGQGSYEQYF. The CDR3 bases are TGTGCCAGCTCGCCGGGACAGGGGTCCTACGAGCAGTACTTC.

The chain has TRBV4-2 and TRBJ1-5; 7 bases match TRBD1. CDR3 size: 16 residues. With 3 bases clipped from V and 1 base from J, the junction kept 6 bases outside the gene matches. Germline V gene sequence: CDR1 LGHNA, CDR2 YNFKEQ. The CDR3: CASSQAGTASNQPQHF. Here the CDR3 DNA reads TGTGCCAGCAGCCAGGCTGGGACAGCGAGCAATCAGCCCCAGCATTTT.

The chain employs TRBV5-5 and TRBJ2-7; TRBD1 matches 8 bases. The germline CDR1 and CDR2 sequences are SGHKS and YYEKEE (reference sequence). The CDR3 has 15 residues. Trimming cost V 3 bases and J 4 bases; bases outside gene matches: 9. The chain's CDR3 is CASSWGRQGTYEQYF. The CDR3 region has the DNA TGTGCCAGCAGCTGGGGGAGACAGGGGACGTACGAGCAGTACTTC.

The rearrangement links TRBV19 to TRBJ2-3; 7 positions agree with TRBD1. Per the germline V gene, CDR1 is LNHDA and CDR2 is SQIVND (reference sequence). There are 13 residues in the CDR3. Germline trimming cut 4 bases from V and 3 bases from J; bases unmatched to any gene: 1. The CDR3: CASSRDRTDTQYF. Here the CDR3 DNA reads TGTGCCAGTAGTAGGGACAGAACAGATACGCAGTATTTT.

V is TRBV2 and J is TRBJ1-6; D ambiguous. V lost 4 bases and J 0 bases, leaving 7 bases between the germline ends. The CDR3 is made up of 15 amino acids. Germline values: CDR1 SNHLY, CDR2 FYNNEI. The CDR3: CASSVGSSYNSPLHF. The CDR3, as DNA: TGTGCCAGCAGTGTCGGGAGCTCCTATAATTCACCCCTCCACTTT.

V is TRBV6-6 and J is TRBJ1-3; 9 nucleotides match TRBD1. The CDR3 covers 14 residues. V shed 5 bases, J shed 1 base, and the junction held 0 bases outside the gene matches. The germline V gene encodes CDR1 MNHNY and CDR2 SVGAGI (reference sequence). CDR3: CASSGTGSGNTIYF. The CDR3 DNA sequence: TGTGCCAGCAGTGGGACAGGGTCTGGAAACACCATATATTTT.